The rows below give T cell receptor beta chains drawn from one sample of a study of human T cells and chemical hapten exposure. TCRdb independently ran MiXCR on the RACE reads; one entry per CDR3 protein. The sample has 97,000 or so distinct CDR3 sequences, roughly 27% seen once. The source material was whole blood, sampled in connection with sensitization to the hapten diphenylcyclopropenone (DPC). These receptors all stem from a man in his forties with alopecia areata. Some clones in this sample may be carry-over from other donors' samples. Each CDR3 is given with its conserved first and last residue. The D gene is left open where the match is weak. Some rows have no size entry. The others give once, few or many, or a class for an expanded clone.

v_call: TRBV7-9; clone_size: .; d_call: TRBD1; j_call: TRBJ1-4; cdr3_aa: CASSLKAGTGYEKLFF; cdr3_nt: TGTGCCAGCAGCTTAAAAGCTGGGACAGGGTACGAAAAACTGTTTTTT
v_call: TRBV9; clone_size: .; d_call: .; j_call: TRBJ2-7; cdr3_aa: CASSVQGGSYEQYF; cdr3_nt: TGTGCCAGCAGCGTACAGGGGGGTTCTTACGAGCAGTACTTC
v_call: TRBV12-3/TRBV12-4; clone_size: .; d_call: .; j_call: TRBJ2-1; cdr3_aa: CASSRTKDEFF; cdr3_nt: TGTGCCAGCAGTCGTACGAAGGACGAGTTCTTC
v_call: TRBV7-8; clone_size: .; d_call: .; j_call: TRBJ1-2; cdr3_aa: CASSNPAYYGYTF; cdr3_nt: TGTGCCAGCAGCAACCCAGCATACTATGGCTACACCTTC
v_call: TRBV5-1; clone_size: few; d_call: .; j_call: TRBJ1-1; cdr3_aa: CASSWTGGTEAFF; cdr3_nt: TGCGCCAGCAGCTGGACTGGGGGCACTGAAGCTTTCTTT
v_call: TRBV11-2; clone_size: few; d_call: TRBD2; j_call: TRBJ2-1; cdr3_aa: CASSSGLAGSYNEQFF; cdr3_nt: TGTGCCAGCAGCTCGGGACTAGCGGGCTCCTACAATGAGCAGTTCTTC
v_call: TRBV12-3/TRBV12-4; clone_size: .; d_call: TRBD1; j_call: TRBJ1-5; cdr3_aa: CASSPSGTGTLLRSNQPQHF; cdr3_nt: TGTGCCAGCAGTCCGTCTGGGACAGGGACCCTACTGCGTAGCAATCAGCCCCAGCATTTT
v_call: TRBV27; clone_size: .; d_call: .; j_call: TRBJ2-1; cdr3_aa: CASSFLPIYSYNEQFF; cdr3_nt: TGTGCCAGCAGTTTTTTACCGATATACTCCTACAATGAGCAGTTCTTC
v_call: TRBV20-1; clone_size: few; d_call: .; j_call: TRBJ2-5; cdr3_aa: CSARGGGETQYF; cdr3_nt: TGCAGTGCTAGAGGAGGGGGGGAGACCCAGTACTTC
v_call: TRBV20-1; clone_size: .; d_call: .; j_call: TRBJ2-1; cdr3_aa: CSAAPGTVYNEQFF; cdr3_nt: TGCAGTGCTGCCCCCGGGACGGTCTACAATGAGCAGTTCTTC
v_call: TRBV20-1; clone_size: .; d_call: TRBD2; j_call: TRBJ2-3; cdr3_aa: CSAISSGTSTDTQYF; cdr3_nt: TGCAGTGCTATCTCCAGCGGGACTAGCACAGATACGCAGTATTTT
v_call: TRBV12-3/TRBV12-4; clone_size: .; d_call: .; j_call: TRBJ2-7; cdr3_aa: CASSPPNRYEQYF; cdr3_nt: TGTGCCAGCAGTCCCCCCAATCGGTACGAGCAGTACTTC
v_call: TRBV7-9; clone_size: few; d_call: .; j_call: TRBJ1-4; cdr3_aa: CASSLAATNEKLFF; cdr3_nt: TGTGCCAGCAGCTTAGCCGCAACTAATGAAAAACTGTTTTTT
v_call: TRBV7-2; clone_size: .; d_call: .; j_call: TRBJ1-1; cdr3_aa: CASSLHRAPTEAFF; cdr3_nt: TGTGCCAGCAGCTTACACAGGGCCCCCACTGAAGCTTTCTTT
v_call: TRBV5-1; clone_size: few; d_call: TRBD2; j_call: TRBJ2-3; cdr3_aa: CASSGGSYTDTQYF; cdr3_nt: TGCGCCAGCTCGGGGGGTTCCTACACAGATACGCAGTATTTT
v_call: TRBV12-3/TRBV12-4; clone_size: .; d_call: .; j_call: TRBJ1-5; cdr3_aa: CASTNSGNQPQHF; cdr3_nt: TGTGCCAGCACCAACAGTGGCAATCAGCCCCAGCATTTT